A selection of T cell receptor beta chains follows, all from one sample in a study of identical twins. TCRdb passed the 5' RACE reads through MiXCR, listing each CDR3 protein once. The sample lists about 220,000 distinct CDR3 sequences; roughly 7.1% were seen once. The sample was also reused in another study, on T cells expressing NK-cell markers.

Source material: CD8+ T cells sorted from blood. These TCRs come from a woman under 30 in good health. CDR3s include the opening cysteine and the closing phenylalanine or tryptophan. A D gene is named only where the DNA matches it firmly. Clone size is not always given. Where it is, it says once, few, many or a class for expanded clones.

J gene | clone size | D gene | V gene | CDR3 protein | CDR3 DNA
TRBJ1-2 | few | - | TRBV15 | CATSRANREGYTF | TGTGCCACCAGCAGGGCCAACAGGGAAGGCTACACCTTC
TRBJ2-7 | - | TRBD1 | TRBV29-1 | CSVVGKRTGEPYEQYF | TGCAGCGTTGTGGGAAAACGGACAGGGGAGCCCTACGAGCAGTACTTC
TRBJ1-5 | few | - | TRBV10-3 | CAIRSVPNQPQHF | TGTGCCATCAGAAGCGTGCCCAATCAGCCCCAGCATTTT
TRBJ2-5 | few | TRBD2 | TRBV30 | CAWTNGERESRETQYF | TGTGCCTGGACCAACGGTGAGCGGGAGAGTCGGGAGACCCAGTACTTC
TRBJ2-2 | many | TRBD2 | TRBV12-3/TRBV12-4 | CASSPLIAGVWGELFF | TGTGCCAGCAGTCCCCTCATAGCGGGAGTCTGGGGGGAGCTGTTTTTT
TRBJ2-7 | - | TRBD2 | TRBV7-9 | CASSLTSGNPYEQYF | TGTGCCAGCAGCTTGACTAGCGGAAACCCCTACGAGCAGTACTTC
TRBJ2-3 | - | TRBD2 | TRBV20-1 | CSAEGLGGSTDTQYF | TGCAGTGCCGAGGGACTAGGGGGGAGCACAGATACGCAGTATTTT
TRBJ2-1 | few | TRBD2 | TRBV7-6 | CASSPKLAGVSYNEQFF | TGTGCCAGCAGCCCGAAACTAGCGGGGGTTTCCTACAATGAGCAGTTCTTC
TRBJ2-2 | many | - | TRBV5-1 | CASSFSGELFF | TGTGCCAGCAGTTTCTCCGGGGAGCTGTTTTTT
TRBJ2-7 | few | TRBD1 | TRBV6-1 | CASISPRDRSYEQYF | TGTGCCAGCATCTCACCCAGGGACAGATCCTACGAGCAGTACTTC
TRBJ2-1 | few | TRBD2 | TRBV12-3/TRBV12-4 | CASRISRGDYNEQFF | TGTGCCAGCAGGATAAGCCGGGGGGACTACAATGAGCAGTTCTTC
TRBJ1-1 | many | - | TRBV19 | CASSIGVAFEAFF | TGTGCCAGTAGTATAGGCGTAGCCTTTGAAGCTTTCTTT
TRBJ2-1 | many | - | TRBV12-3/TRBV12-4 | CASSLDQRSYNEQFF | TGTGCCAGCAGTTTAGACCAGAGGTCCTACAATGAGCAGTTCTTC
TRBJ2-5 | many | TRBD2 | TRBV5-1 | CASSSGTITSETQYF | TGCGCCAGCAGCTCCGGGACTATCACGAGTGAGACCCAGTACTTC
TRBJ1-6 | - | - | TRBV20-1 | CSARDTATSSYNSPLHF | TGCAGTGCTAGAGATACGGCAACTAGCTCCTATAATTCACCCCTCCACTTT
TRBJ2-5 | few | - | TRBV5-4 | CASSTLLDHETQYF | TGTGCCAGCAGCACCTTACTAGATCATGAGACCCAGTACTTC
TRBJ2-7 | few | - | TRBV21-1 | CASSKLSGLAGHEQYF | TGTGCCAGCAGCAAACTTTCCGGGCTAGCGGGCCACGAGCAGTACTTC
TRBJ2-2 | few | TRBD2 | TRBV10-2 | CASSDPAGATGELFF | TGCGCCAGCAGTGACCCGGCGGGAGCCACCGGGGAGCTGTTTTTT
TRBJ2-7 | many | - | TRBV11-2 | CASSFGREQYF | TGTGCCAGCAGCTTCGGGCGGGAGCAGTACTTC
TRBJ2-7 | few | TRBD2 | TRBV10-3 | CAISETRLAGVEQYF | TGTGCCATCAGTGAGACGCGGCTAGCGGGAGTAGAGCAGTACTTC
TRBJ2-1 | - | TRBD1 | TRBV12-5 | CASGLPGTGGNEQFF | TGTGCTAGTGGTTTGCCCGGGACAGGGGGTAATGAGCAGTTCTTC
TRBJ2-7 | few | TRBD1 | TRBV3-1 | CASSQVPGQGDEQYF | TGTGCCAGCAGCCAGGTACCGGGACAGGGGGACGAGCAGTACTTC
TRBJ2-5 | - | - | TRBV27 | CASSFIGAQETQYF | TGTGCCAGCAGTTTCATCGGGGCCCAAGAGACCCAGTACTTC
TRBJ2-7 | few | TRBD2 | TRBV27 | CASSLGLAGAQYF | TGTGCCAGCAGTTTAGGACTAGCGGGCGCGCAGTACTTC
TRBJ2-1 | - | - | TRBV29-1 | CSSRGGSGRYNEQFF | TGCAGCTCCCGAGGGGGTAGCGGGCGCTACAATGAGCAGTTCTTC
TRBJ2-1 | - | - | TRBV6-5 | CASSHGTLYNEQFF | TGTGCCAGCAGTCACGGGACACTATACAATGAGCAGTTCTTC
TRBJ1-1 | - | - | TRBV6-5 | CASSYSSRGDTEAFF | TGTGCCAGCAGTTACTCGTCTCGAGGGGACACTGAAGCTTTCTTT
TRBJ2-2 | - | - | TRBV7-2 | CATHPGELFF | TGTGCCACCCATCCCGGGGAGCTGTTTTTT
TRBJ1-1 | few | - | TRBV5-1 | CASSPRPHTNTEAFF | TGCGCCAGCAGCCCACGCCCGCATACGAACACTGAAGCTTTCTTT
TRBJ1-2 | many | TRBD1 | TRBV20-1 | CSASEVGTGRFEGYGYTF | TGCAGTGCTAGTGAGGTCGGGACAGGGAGGTTTGAGGGATATGGCTACACCTTC
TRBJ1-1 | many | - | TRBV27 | CASSLSPKAVNTEAFF | TGTGCCAGCAGTTTATCGCCGAAGGCGGTGAACACTGAAGCTTTCTTT
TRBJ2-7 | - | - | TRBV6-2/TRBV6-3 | CASEGGNNYEQYF | TGTGCCAGCGAGGGCGGGAACAACTACGAGCAGTACTTC
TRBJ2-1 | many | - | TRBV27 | CASQQGSYNEQFF | TGTGCCAGCCAACAAGGGTCCTACAATGAGCAGTTCTTC
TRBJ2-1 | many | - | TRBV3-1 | CASSLVASSYNEQFF | TGTGCCAGCAGCTTGGTCGCTAGCTCCTACAATGAGCAGTTCTTC
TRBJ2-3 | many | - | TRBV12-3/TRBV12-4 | CASSEGSTDTQYF | TGTGCCAGCAGTGAGGGAAGCACAGATACGCAGTATTTT
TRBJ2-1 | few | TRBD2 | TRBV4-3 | CASSQATSGRARDEQFF | TGCGCCAGCAGCCAAGCGACTAGCGGGAGGGCCCGAGATGAGCAGTTCTTC
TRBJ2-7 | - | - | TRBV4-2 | CASSGRRVEQYF | TGTGCCAGCAGCGGCAGGAGGGTCGAGCAGTACTTC
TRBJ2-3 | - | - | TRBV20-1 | CSARPTPRGESVDTQYF | TGCAGTGCTAGACCAACCCCGAGGGGGGAGTCGGTAGATACGCAGTATTTT
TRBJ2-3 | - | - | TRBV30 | CAWSVTDTQYF | TGTGCCTGGAGTGTTACAGATACGCAGTATTTT
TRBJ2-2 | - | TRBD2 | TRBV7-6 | CASSPAGAAGELFF | TGTGCCAGCAGTCCAGCGGGGGCGGCCGGGGAGCTGTTTTTT
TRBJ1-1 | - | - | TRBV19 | CASSIEWRQFMNTEAFF | TGTGCCAGTAGTATAGAATGGCGCCAGTTCATGAACACTGAAGCTTTCTTT
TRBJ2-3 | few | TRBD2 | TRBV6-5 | CASSYSGGPTDTQYF | TGTGCCAGCAGTTATAGCGGGGGCCCCACAGATACGCAGTATTTT
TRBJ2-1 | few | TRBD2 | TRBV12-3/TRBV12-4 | CASSLPAGGREQFF | TGTGCCAGCAGTTTACCAGCGGGGGGCCGGGAGCAGTTCTTC
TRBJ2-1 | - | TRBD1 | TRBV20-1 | CSAFPPGQGNEQFF | TGCAGTGCTTTTCCCCCGGGACAGGGGAATGAGCAGTTCTTC
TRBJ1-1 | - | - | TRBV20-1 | CSARDLGRIGPEAFF | TGCAGTGCTAGAGATTTGGGCAGAATAGGACCTGAAGCTTTCTTT
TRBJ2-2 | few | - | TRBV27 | CASSIGGAGELFF | TGTGCCAGCAGTATCGGGGGTGCCGGGGAGCTGTTTTTT
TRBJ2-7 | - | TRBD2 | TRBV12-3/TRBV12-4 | CASSSPHLVAGTHEQYF | TGTGCCAGCAGCTCACCCCATCTAGTAGCGGGGACCCACGAGCAGTACTTC
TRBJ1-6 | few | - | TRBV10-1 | CASSMDNSPLHF | TGCGCCAGCAGTATGGATAATTCACCCCTCCACTTT
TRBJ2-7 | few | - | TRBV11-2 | CASSFGAGTSAEQYF | TGTGCCAGCAGCTTTGGGGCAGGAACCTCCGCCGAGCAGTACTTC
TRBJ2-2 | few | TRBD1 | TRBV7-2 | CASSPGGTGELFF | TGTGCCAGCAGCCCAGGGGGCACCGGGGAGCTGTTTTTT
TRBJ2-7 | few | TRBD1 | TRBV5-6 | CASSTGTGGGQYF | TGTGCCAGCAGCACCGGGACAGGGGGCGGGCAGTACTTC